One sample yielded the 30 T cell receptor beta chains listed below, sequenced in a study of shared clonotypes between healthy human individuals. Method: immunoSEQ multiplex PCR; TCRdb's copy keeps in-frame clones and lacks some. The sample includes a few million clones, roughly nine tenths seen only once; the top ten take about 0.13%. What was sequenced was naive CD4+ T cells sorted from blood. The subset here: CD45RA+ positively selected. All receptors come from a man between 18 and 35 years old in good health.

CDR3 coding DNA: TGTGCCAGTAGTATTAGGCCGGGGGGCAAGAGGACTGAAGCTTTCTTT. Translating gives CASSIRPGGKRTEAFF. The V gene is TRBV19, the J gene TRBJ1-1; D may be TRBD1 (6 bases). Trimming took 3 bases from V and 5 from J, leaving 19 bases between them. CDR3 length: 16 residues. Germline loops: CDR1 LNHDA, CDR2 SQIVND (reference sequence).

This chain connects TRBV19 to TRBJ2-7; D is perhaps TRBD1 (6 bases). This CDR3 region has 15 residues. Trimming cost V 4 bases and J 2 bases, with 15 bases left between them. Germline lookup yields CDR1 LNHDA and CDR2 SQIVND (reference sequence). The CDR3 DNA is TGTGCCAGTAGTAAAAGGGAACAGGGCCCCTACGAGCAGTACTTC. Protein sequence: CASSKREQGPYEQYF.

The chain employs TRBV5-1 and TRBJ2-3; the match to TRBD1 covers 7 bases. With 5 bases clipped from V and 2 bases from J, the junction kept 5 bases outside the gene matches. There are 14 residues in the CDR3. Germline V CDR1 and CDR2: SGHRS, YFSETQ. The CDR3 sequence is CASSTQGNTDTQYF. The CDR3 DNA follows: TGCGCCAGCAGTACACAGGGGAACACAGATACGCAGTATTTT.

This rearrangement joins TRBV19 to TRBJ2-2; D not resolved. Trimming left V 5 bases short and J 4 bases short, with 11 bases between. The CDR3 contains 14 residues. Germline CDR1 is LNHDA and CDR2 is SQIVND (reference sequence). The CDR3 DNA reads TGTGCCAGTAGTCTCGCGCCCTCCACCGGGGAGCTGTTTTTT. It yields the protein CASSLAPSTGELFF.

The rearrangement uses TRBV28 and TRBJ2-3; 12 bases agree with TRBD1. This CDR3 has 15 amino acids. Germline assignment: CDR1 MDHEN and CDR2 SYDVKM. The junction had 3 bases not matched to a gene; V was cut back by 4 bases and J by 4 bases. CDR3 in amino acids: CASSSRDRGPDTQYF. CDR3 nucleotides: TGTGCCAGCAGTTCCCGGGACAGGGGGCCAGATACGCAGTATTTT. Based on the CDR3 plus reference TRBV28 and TRBJ2-3, the full variable domain is DVKVTQSSRYLVKRTGEKVFLECVQDMDHENMFWYRQDPGLGLRLIYFSYDVKMKEKGDIPEGYSVSREKKERFSLILESASTNQTSMYLCASSSRDRGPDTQYFGPGTRLTVL.

The V call is TRBV6-5, the J call TRBJ2-2; TRBD2 matches at 12 bases. Trimming removed 7 bases from V and 10 bases from J; junction bases left unmatched: 10. The germline gives CDR1 MNHEY, CDR2 SVGAGI. This CDR3 is 15 amino acids long. The CDR3 nucleotides are TGTGCCAGCACCCCGGGACTAGCGGGCACGCAGGAGCTGTTTTTT. This codes for CASTPGLAGTQELFF.

For this clone: Other DNA variants within this sample encode the same CDR3. The chain recombines TRBV11-3 with TRBJ2-3, with TRBD2 matching 9 bases. Germline CDR1 SGHNT, CDR2 YENEEA. V gave up 1 base and J gave up 0 bases; unmatched junction bases: 2. CDR3 length: 16 amino acids. The DNA of the CDR3 is TGTGCCAGCAGCTTAGGACTAGCGGCTAGCACAGATACGCAGTATTTT. Translation gives CASSLGLAASTDTQYF.

The chain is built from TRBV30 and TRBJ2-2; 11 positions agree with TRBD1. V lost 2 bases and J lost 7; bases outside the gene matches: 9. Germline-derived CDR1 and CDR2 are GTSNPN and SVGIG (reference sequence). The CDR3 contains 16 residues. The CDR3 region is CAWSIRTGGAGGELFF. For the CDR3, the DNA is TGTGCCTGGAGTATTAGGACAGGGGGCGCGGGCGGGGAGCTGTTTTTT.

The J gene is TRBJ2-3, the V gene TRBV30; a possible D gene is TRBD2 (5 bases). Germline CDR1 and CDR2: GTSNPN and SVGIG (reference sequence). The length of the CDR3 is 15 residues. The ends were cut back, 2 bases at V and 3 bases at J, with 15 bases in the middle. The CDR3 region is CAWSISGSRTDTQYF. The CDR3 coding sequence is TGTGCCTGGAGTATAAGCGGAAGTAGGACAGATACGCAGTATTTT.

This chain uses TRBV6-5 with TRBJ1-6, with D uncertain. Germline V gene data show CDR1 as MNHEY and CDR2 as SVGAGI. This CDR3 has 14 amino acids. Deletions cut 0 bases from V and 7 bases from J, with 7 bases between. The CDR3, as DNA: TGTGCCAGCAGTTACTCCAGGCACAATTCACCCCTCCACTTT. Translated: CASSYSRHNSPLHF.

This sequence joins TRBV10-3 and TRBJ1-3, with D perhaps matching TRBD1 (5 bases). Trimming cost V 0 bases and J 5 bases, with 14 bases left between them. Germline CDR1 ENHRY, CDR2 SYGVKD. This CDR3 is built from 16 residues. The CDR3 region has the DNA TGTGCCATCAGTGAGTCAGGAGGGGCAGATAGAAACACCATATATTTT. It translates to CAISESGGADRNTIYF.

The chain carries TRBV18 and TRBJ2-5, with TRBD2 matching over 10 bases. The germline gives CDR1 KGHSH, CDR2 LQKENI. This CDR3 has 16 amino acids. V was clipped by 6 bases and J by 5 bases; unmatched bases: 12. The CDR3: CASSPLAGAAEETQYF. The CDR3 nucleotides are TGTGCCAGCTCTCCTCTAGCGGGAGCGGCTGAGGAGACCCAGTACTTC. Variable domain in full (rest from reference TRBV18 and TRBJ2-5): NAGVMQNPRHLVRRRGQEARLRCSPMKGHSHVYWYRQLPEEGLKFMVYLQKENIIDESGMPKERFSAEFPKEGPSILRIQQVVRGDSAAYFCASSPLAGAAEETQYFGPGTRLLVL.

The V and J genes are TRBV7-6 and TRBJ2-5; D is perhaps TRBD2 (6 bases). The germline CDR1 and CDR2 sequences are SGHVS and FNYEAQ. The V gene lost 6 bases and the J gene lost 2 bases, with 19 bases spanning the gap. The CDR3 loop spans 16 amino acids. This CDR3 is CASRSKHGAGQETQYF. The DNA for the CDR3 is TGTGCCAGCAGATCAAAACATGGTGCGGGGCAAGAGACCCAGTACTTC.

The V call is TRBV4-3, the J call TRBJ2-2; a weak D match, TRBD2 (6 bases). V was pared by 4 bases and J by 12 bases, with 15 bases between. The length of the CDR3 is 13 residues. Germline V gene data show CDR1 as LGHNA and CDR2 as YSLEER. The CDR3: CASSPEHGRKLFF. The CDR3 DNA sequence: TGCGCCAGCAGCCCAGAACATGGGAGGAAGCTGTTTTTT.

The V call is TRBV5-6, the J call TRBJ2-5; 8 positions agree with TRBD1. V trimming: 2 bases; J trimming: 4 bases; junction bases outside the gene matches: 7. The CDR3 has 15 residues. The germline V gene encodes CDR1 SGHDT and CDR2 YYEEEE. The CDR3 sequence: CASSFQGAPGETQYF. The CDR3 DNA is TGTGCCAGCAGCTTTCAGGGGGCGCCCGGAGAGACCCAGTACTTC.

CDR3 loop: CASSPRAGEQTLHF. The DNA of the CDR3 is TGTGCCAGCTCACCACGGGCAGGGGAACAAACCCTCCACTTT. This chain connects TRBV18 to TRBJ1-6, with D maybe TRBD1 (6 bases). V lost 1 base to trimming and J lost 14 bases, with 15 bases between them. The germline gives CDR1 KGHSH, CDR2 LQKENI. This CDR3 contains 14 residues.

This clone was seen only once. V usage is TRBV5-6 and J usage is TRBJ2-7; unclear D gene. V shed 1 base and J shed 5 bases, with 13 bases lying between them. The CDR3 spans 14 residues. The germline gives CDR1 SGHDT, CDR2 YYEEEE. The CDR3 spells CASSLQFNRHEQYF. In DNA form, the CDR3 reads TGTGCCAGCAGCTTGCAATTCAACAGACACGAGCAGTACTTC.

V gene TRBV18 combines with J gene TRBJ1-1, with 9 bases aligning to TRBD1. The CDR3 length is 14 residues. The J segment lost 4 bases and the V segment lost 2 bases, leaving 2 bases of the junction unmatched. Germline lookup yields CDR1 KGHSH and CDR2 LQKENI. The CDR3 nucleotides read TGTGCCAGCTCACCAGTGGGACAGGGCACTGAAGCTTTCTTT. Translation: CASSPVGQGTEAFF.

The rearrangement uses TRBV7-8 and TRBJ2-2; 10 bases agree with TRBD2. Germline V lookup: CDR1 SGHVS, CDR2 FQNEAQ. The CDR3 has 18 amino acids. V was pared by 1 base and J by 4 bases, with 9 bases of the junction left unmatched. The CDR3 sequence: CASSLGLAGARTTGELFF. DNA for the CDR3: TGTGCCAGCAGCTTAGGGCTAGCGGGGGCTCGAACCACCGGGGAGCTGTTTTTT.

V and J are TRBV18 and TRBJ2-5; 7 bases line up with TRBD1. This CDR3 spans 14 amino acids. Germline loops: CDR1 KGHSH, CDR2 LQKENI. V shed 3 bases and J 1 base; nucleotides not matched to a gene: 2. The CDR3 loop reads CASSPTGRQETQYF. In DNA, the CDR3 is TGTGCCAGCTCACCGACAGGGCGCCAAGAGACCCAGTACTTC.

The gene calls are TRBV5-4 and TRBJ2-1, with D maybe TRBD2 (6 bases). The CDR3 length is 15 residues. Trimming stripped 7 bases from V and 4 bases from J, with 18 bases between. The V gene's germline CDR1 is SGHNT and CDR2 YYREEE (reference sequence). CDR3 in DNA: TGTGCCAGCGGAGGTGGGGGGAGTACTTACAATGAGCAGTTCTTC. The encoded protein is CASGGGGSTYNEQFF. The full variable domain, completed using reference TRBV5-4 and TRBJ2-1, is ETGVTQSPTHLIKTRGQQVTLRCSSQSGHNTVSWYQQALGQGPQFIFQYYREEENGRGNFPPRFSGLQFPNYSSELNVNALELDDSALYLCASGGGGSTYNEQFFGPGTRLTVL.

The chain has TRBV6-1 and TRBJ2-3; the D gene is possibly TRBD2 (5 bases). The V gene's germline CDR1 is MNHNS and CDR2 SASEGT. The V gene lost 5 bases and the J gene lost 4 bases, with 13 bases spanning the gap. The CDR3 is 14 residues long. The CDR3 sequence: CASSSGVPPDTQYF. The CDR3 coding sequence is TGTGCCAGCAGTTCCGGGGTACCCCCAGATACGCAGTATTTT.

The V and J genes are TRBV4-3 and TRBJ2-6; D might be TRBD2 (5 bases). Trimming removed 0 bases at V and 0 bases at J, with 15 bases between. This CDR3 spans 19 amino acids. Germline CDR1 is LGHNA and CDR2 is YSLEER. This CDR3 is CASSQELGGRASGANVLTF. In DNA form, the CDR3 reads TGCGCCAGCAGCCAAGAACTAGGTGGGCGGGCCTCTGGGGCCAACGTCCTGACTTTC.

The chain employs TRBV7-2 and TRBJ2-5; D is unresolved. Germline V CDR1 and CDR2: SGHTA, FQGNSA. The V end was cut by 1 base, the J end by 7 bases, with 13 bases between. The CDR3 is 14 residues long. Here the CDR3 reads CASSLGNTPGTQYF. For the CDR3, the DNA is TGTGCCAGCAGCTTAGGGAACACCCCGGGGACCCAGTACTTC. Full variable domain (outside the CDR3, taken from reference TRBV7-2 and TRBJ2-5): GAGVSQSPSNKVTEKGKDVELRCDPISGHTALYWYRQSLGQGLEFLIYFQGNSAPDKSGLPSDRFSAERTGGSVSTLTIQRTQQEDSAVYLCASSLGNTPGTQYFGPGTRLLVL.

J is TRBJ1-1 and V is TRBV6-6; TRBD1 matches at 7 bases. There are 14 residues in the CDR3. J lost 10 bases, V lost 6 bases, and 14 bases had no gene match. CDR1 and CDR2 (germline): MNHNY, SVGAGI (reference sequence). CDR3: CASSSNRGWASAFF. In DNA, the CDR3 is TGTGCCAGCAGCTCTAACAGGGGTTGGGCTTCAGCTTTCTTT.

The rearrangement uses TRBV10-3 and TRBJ1-2; D gene ambiguous. Per the germline V gene, CDR1 is ENHRY and CDR2 is SYGVKD. The germline V and J ends were trimmed by 4 bases and 4 bases, with 10 bases remaining between them. CDR3 length equals 13 residues. In DNA, the CDR3 is TGTGCCATCAGTGCCGGGGAGGTCTATGGCTACACCTTC. Residues: CAISAGEVYGYTF.

This clone was observed a handful of times. The V call is TRBV2, the J call TRBJ1-3; D unresolved. The length of the CDR3 is 14 residues. The ends were cut back, 4 bases at V and 0 bases at J, with 7 bases in the middle. The V gene's germline CDR1 is SNHLY and CDR2 FYNNEI. The CDR3 sequence is CASSAENSGNTIYF. The CDR3 DNA reads TGTGCCAGCAGTGCTGAAAACTCTGGAAACACCATATATTTT. Based on the CDR3 plus reference TRBV2 and TRBJ1-3, the full variable domain is EPEVTQTPSHQVTQMGQEVILRCVPISNHLYFYWYRQILGQKVEFLVSFYNNEISEKSEIFDDQFSVERPDGSNFTLKIRSTKLEDSAMYFCASSAENSGNTIYFGEGSWLTVV.

Points on this clone: Other nucleotide sequences from this sample produce the same CDR3. The J gene is TRBJ2-5, the V gene TRBV15; D is uncertain. This CDR3 is 13 amino acids long. Trimming removed 0 bases from V and 2 bases from J, with 4 bases in between. Germline CDR1 and CDR2: LNHNV and YYDKDF (reference sequence). The CDR3 coding sequence is TGTGCCACCAGCAGAGATCCTCAAGAGACCCAGTACTTC. Encoded protein: CATSRDPQETQYF.

The CDR3 sequence is CASSETGKEYF. The CDR3 DNA follows: TGTGCCAGCAGTGAAACCGGCAAGGAGTACTTC. The chain carries TRBV6-1 and TRBJ2-5; D gene unclear. Per germline, CDR1 MNHNS and CDR2 SASEGT. The CDR3 has 11 residues. V was clipped by 2 bases and J by 12 bases, with 10 bases between them.

Details on this clone: Mismatch with germline at one junction end may stem from a read error. The genes are TRBV7-7 and TRBJ1-1; the D gene is possibly TRBD1 (5 bases). Germline-derived CDR1 and CDR2 are SSHAT and FNYEAQ (reference sequence). This CDR3 spans 13 amino acids. The CDR3 here is CASSPGTNTEAFF. The CDR3 nucleotides read TGTGCTAGCAGCCCCGGGACGAACACTGAAGCTTTCTTT.